This T cell receptor (beta chain) came from a study of response to subunit inactivated influenza vaccine (dated by TCRdb to 2017 to 2018). Study-wide context: The study used deep quantitative T cell receptor repertoire profiling to track responses to a trivalent subunit inactivated influenza vaccine. Summary of the overall study and its limitations: According to the authors, only a limited number of new T cells may be recruited by each seasonal influenza vaccination.

This clonotype came up a few times. Its antigen has not been determined. There are no base qualities to consult, and no much larger clone falls within one base. Preparation of the library involved RT-PCR. Sequencing was carried out with an Illumina HiSeq 2500. The public reads were run again by TCRdb, first through fastp at Q25 and then through MiXCR, and only productive beta chains were kept. Identical CDR3 protein sequences are pooled into one entry, listed with their most common genes and DNA. The sample data list fewer than 700,000 distinct CDR3 sequences, and 10% to 15% of these were observed just once. The ten largest make up over 10% of the sample. From the germline V gene (reference sequence), CDR1 is DFQATT and CDR2 is SNEGSKA. The CDR3 has 12 amino acids, counting the end cysteine and phenylalanine. CDR3 DNA only is kept here, 36 bases in frame from base 1. V gives up 4 bases and J gives up 6 bases, and the segment between their germline ends measures 10 bases.

The time point label on this specimen signifies: approximately 40 days after influenza vaccine administration. The sequencing here drew on PBMCs from blood, taken more than 35 days after vaccination. This sequence was found in a man aged 45-60 years who received an inactivated influenza vaccine. Donor details come from another sample of the same person, matched by shared clones. The chain is encoded by TRBV20-1 joined to TRBJ2-1; no D gene call is confident. The CDR3 region reads CSAKVLSNEQFF. Here is the DNA: TGCAGTGCTAAGGTTTTAAGCAATGAGCAGTTCTTC.